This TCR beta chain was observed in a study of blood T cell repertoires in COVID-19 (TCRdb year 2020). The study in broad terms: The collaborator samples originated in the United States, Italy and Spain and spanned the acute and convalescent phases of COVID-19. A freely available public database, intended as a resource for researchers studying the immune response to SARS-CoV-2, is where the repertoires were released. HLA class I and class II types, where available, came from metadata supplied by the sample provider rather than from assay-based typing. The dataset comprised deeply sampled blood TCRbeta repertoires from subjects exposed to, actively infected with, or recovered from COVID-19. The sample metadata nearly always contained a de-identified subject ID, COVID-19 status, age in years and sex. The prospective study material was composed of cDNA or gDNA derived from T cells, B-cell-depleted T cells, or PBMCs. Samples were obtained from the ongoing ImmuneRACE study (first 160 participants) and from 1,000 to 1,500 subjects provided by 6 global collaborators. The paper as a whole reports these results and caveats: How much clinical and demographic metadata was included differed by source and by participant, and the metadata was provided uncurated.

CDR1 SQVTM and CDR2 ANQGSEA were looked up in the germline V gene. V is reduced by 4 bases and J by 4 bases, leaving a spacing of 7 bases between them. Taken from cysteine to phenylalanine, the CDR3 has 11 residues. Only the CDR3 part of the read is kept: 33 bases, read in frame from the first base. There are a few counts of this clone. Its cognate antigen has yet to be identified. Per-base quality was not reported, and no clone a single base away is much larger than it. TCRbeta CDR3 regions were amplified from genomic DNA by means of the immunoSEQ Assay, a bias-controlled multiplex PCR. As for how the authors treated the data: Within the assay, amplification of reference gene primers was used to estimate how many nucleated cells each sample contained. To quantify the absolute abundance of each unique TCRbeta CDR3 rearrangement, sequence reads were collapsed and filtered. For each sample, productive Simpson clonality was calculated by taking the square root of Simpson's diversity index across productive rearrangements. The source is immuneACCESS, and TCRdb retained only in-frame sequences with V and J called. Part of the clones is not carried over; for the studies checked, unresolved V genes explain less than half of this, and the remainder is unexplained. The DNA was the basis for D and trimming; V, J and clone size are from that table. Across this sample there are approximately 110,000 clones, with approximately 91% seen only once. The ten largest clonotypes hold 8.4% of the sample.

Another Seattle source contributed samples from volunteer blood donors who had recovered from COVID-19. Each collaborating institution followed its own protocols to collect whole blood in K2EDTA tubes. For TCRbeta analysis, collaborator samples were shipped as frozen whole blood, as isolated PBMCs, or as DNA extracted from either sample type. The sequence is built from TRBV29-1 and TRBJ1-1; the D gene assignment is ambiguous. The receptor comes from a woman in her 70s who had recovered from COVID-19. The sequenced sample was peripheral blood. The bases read TGCAGCGTTGCCGGGAGCACTGAAGCTTTCTTT. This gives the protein CSVAGSTEAFF.